These T cell receptor beta chains were read from a single sample in a study of human T cells and chemical hapten exposure. One entry per CDR3 protein results from TCRdb running MiXCR on the RACE reads. Here the sample spans 140,000 or so distinct CDR3 sequences, roughly 10% being singletons. The sample consisted of whole blood, taken in connection with sensitization to the hapten diphenylcyclopropenone (DPC). All receptors derive from a woman in her fifties or sixties with alopecia areata. Some clones in this sample may be carry-over from other donors' samples. Both conserved end residues are part of each CDR3. D genes are given only for firm matches. Rows may omit the clone size; those that give it use once, few, many or a size class.

DNA | CDR3 | J | V | length | D | size
TGCAGTGCCCGGGACTCGGCCGCCGAGCAGTACTTC | CSARDSAAEQYF | TRBJ2-7 | TRBV20-1 | 12 | NA | few
TGCGCCAGCAGCTTGGAGGGTTACGGAAACACCATATATTTT | CASSLEGYGNTIYF | TRBJ1-3 | TRBV5-1 | 14 | NA | NA
TGTGCCAGCAGTTTAAGGTTCCAAAACACTGAAGCTTTCTTT | CASSLRFQNTEAFF | TRBJ1-1 | TRBV28 | 14 | NA | many
TGTGCCATCAGTGAAGAGGGCCGTCCTAGCAATCAGCCCCAGCATTTT | CAISEEGRPSNQPQHF | TRBJ1-5 | TRBV10-3 | 16 | NA | NA
TGTGCCAGCAGCCGGCGTGGGACGGACCGTTCGCCAGATACGCAGTATTTT | CASSRRGTDRSPDTQYF | TRBJ2-3 | TRBV3-1 | 17 | NA | many
TGTGCCAGCAGCGGCGCCGGGACTTTAAACACCGGGGAGCTGTTTTTT | CASSGAGTLNTGELFF | TRBJ2-2 | TRBV11-2 | 16 | NA | few
TGCAGTACCAACAGGGGTTTTACTGAAGCTTTCTTT | CSTNRGFTEAFF | TRBJ1-1 | TRBV20-1 | 12 | TRBD1 | NA
TGCGCCAGCAGCTTGGATGGGTTGGGGGAGCAGTACTTC | CASSLDGLGEQYF | TRBJ2-7 | TRBV5-1 | 13 | NA | once
TGCGCCAGCAGCCAAGGGGAAAATTGGGTCTACGAGCAGTACTTC | CASSQGENWVYEQYF | TRBJ2-7 | TRBV4-1 | 15 | NA | once
TGCAGCGGGGGACAGGGGACCTACGAGCAGTACTTC | CSGGQGTYEQYF | TRBJ2-7 | TRBV29-1 | 12 | TRBD1 | NA
TGCAGCGCTCCGGACGTCGCAAATGAGCAGTTCTTC | CSAPDVANEQFF | TRBJ2-1 | TRBV29-1 | 12 | NA | many
TGTGCTAGTGGTTTGGTAACGCTTTTGGGGGAGCAGTACTTC | CASGLVTLLGEQYF | TRBJ2-7 | TRBV12-5 | 14 | NA | few